This T cell receptor beta chain emerged from a study of blood T cell repertoires in COVID-19. In the study overall: COVID-19 samples from acute and convalescent phases originated in the United States, Italy and Spain. T cells, B-cell-depleted T cells, or PBMCs provided the cDNA or gDNA that served as material.

The count of this clone is one. Data came from immunoSEQ multiplex PCR; TCRdb stores just in-frame clones and leaves some out. Among more than 200,000 clones listed, roughly 87% were seen once. This CDR3 is 12 amino acids long. V was clipped by 0 bases and J by 7 bases, with 3 bases between them. The germline CDR1 and CDR2 sequences are SGHVS and FNYEAQ. The chain employs TRBV7-6 and TRBJ2-2; D is undetermined. The TCR comes from a woman aged 25 to 39 with acute COVID-19. The sample comprised PBMCs or T cells enriched from blood (not recorded which). The CDR3, as DNA: TGTGCCAGCAGCTTAGCTCGCGGGGAGCTGTTTTTT. This gives the protein CASSLARGELFF.